The 19 T cell receptor beta chains presented below share a single source sample, sequenced in a study of cytomegalovirus exposure and HLA in healthy donors. With 60 Vbeta and 13 Jbeta primers, the PCR was carried out. TCRdb's copy holds only in-frame clones and misses some; the assay was immunoSEQ multiplex PCR. The data hold about 190,000 clones, with roughly 76% observed a single time. Sequences were obtained from PBMCs. The receptors originated from a woman aged 25 to 39 in good health and CMV-seropositive.

This sequence joins TRBV6-4 and TRBJ2-3; TRBD2 is a possible D gene (6 bases). Trimming shortened V by 4 bases and J by 1 base, and 12 bases separated the two germline ends. Germline V CDR1 and CDR2: MRHNA, SNTAGT. The CDR3 has 15 residues. CDR3 in amino acids: CASSVGGTGTDTQYF. The DNA for the CDR3 is TGTGCCAGCAGTGTTGGGGGGACGGGCACAGATACGCAGTATTTT.

V and J are TRBV4-3 and TRBJ1-5; a possible D gene is TRBD1 (6 bases). In germline, CDR1 is LGHNA, CDR2 YSLEER. V was clipped by 4 bases and J by 0 bases, with 16 bases between them. The CDR3 runs to 17 residues. CDR3 residues: CASSRDPGHISNQPQHF. CDR3 bases: TGCGCCAGCAGCCGAGACCCGGGACATATTAGCAATCAGCCCCAGCATTTT.

The chain recombines TRBV4-3 with TRBJ1-1; perhaps TRBD1 as D (6 bases). Germline V gives CDR1 LGHNA, CDR2 YSLEER. The V end lost 4 bases, the J end lost 5 bases, and 23 bases lay between the germline ends. The CDR3 is 17 amino acids. The CDR3 sequence: CASSLLPYRTEPTEAFF. CDR3 sequence (DNA): TGCGCCAGCAGCCTCCTCCCCTACCGGACAGAGCCAACTGAAGCTTTCTTT.

This clone occurred once. The chain employs TRBV6-1 and TRBJ2-1, with D perhaps matching TRBD2 (6 bases). CDR1 is MNHNS, CDR2 SASEGT, per germline. The CDR3 covers 14 residues. V dropped 6 bases and J dropped 6 bases, with 15 bases sitting between them. The CDR3 DNA reads TGTGCCAGCAGAAGGACTAAATGGGGCAATGAGCAGTTCTTC. It translates to CASRRTKWGNEQFF.

The chain uses TRBV2 and TRBJ2-3; no clear D. V gave up 4 bases and J gave up 2 bases, with 7 bases separating them. CDR1 SNHLY and CDR2 FYNNEI come from the germline V gene. This CDR3 has 13 residues. This CDR3 is CASSGLLTDTQYF. The CDR3 DNA reads TGTGCCAGCAGTGGGCTTCTCACAGATACGCAGTATTTT.

J is TRBJ2-7 and V is TRBV28; 7 bases line up with TRBD1. CDR3 length: 13 amino acids. V was pared by 3 bases and J by 6 bases, with 5 bases of the junction left unmatched. CDR1 and CDR2 (germline): MDHEN, SYDVKM. The CDR3 region has the DNA TGTGCCAGCAGTTTGGTGAGGGGGCTCGAGCAGTACTTC. Translation: CASSLVRGLEQYF.

This clone came up a few times. The rearrangement uses TRBV2 and TRBJ2-5; D is uncertain. The CDR3 extends over 11 amino acids. Trimming took off 7 bases at V and 4 bases at J, with 7 bases between the two ends. Germline V gene data show CDR1 as SNHLY and CDR2 as FYNNEI. CDR3 nucleotides: TGTGCCAGCACCGTTAGAGAGACCCAGTACTTC. Translated: CASTVRETQYF.

The CDR3 reads CASSPSVRGLSGANVLTF. The CDR3 DNA reads TGTGCCAGCTCTCCCTCGGTCCGAGGCCTCTCTGGGGCCAACGTCCTGACTTTC. The rearrangement joins TRBV18 to TRBJ2-6; D is uncertain. Trimming left V 6 bases short and J 0 bases short, with 18 bases between. The CDR3 contains 18 residues. CDR1 is KGHSH, CDR2 LQKENI, per germline.

The chain uses TRBV20-1 and TRBJ1-1; 7 nucleotides agree with TRBD1. V was clipped by 3 bases and J by 6 bases; unmatched bases: 1. Per the germline V gene, CDR1 is DFQATT and CDR2 is SNEGSKA (reference sequence). The CDR3 runs 11 residues. CDR3 region: CSASQGAEAFF. CDR3 nucleotides: TGCAGTGCTAGTCAGGGGGCTGAAGCTTTCTTT.

The chain carries TRBV2 and TRBJ2-3; 8 nucleotides agree with TRBD1. The CDR3 runs 12 residues. The junction had 0 bases not matched to a gene; V was cut back by 4 bases and J by 6 bases. The germline V gene encodes CDR1 SNHLY and CDR2 FYNNEI. The CDR3 coding sequence is TGTGCCAGCAGTGGACAGGGGGATACGCAGTATTTT. Translation: CASSGQGDTQYF.

This chain uses TRBV18 with TRBJ2-1; 9 bases map to TRBD2. Germline CDR1 and CDR2: KGHSH and LQKENI. The ends lost 6 bases at V and 9 bases at J; junction bases unmatched: 6. The CDR3 covers 13 residues. This CDR3 reads CASSRELAGEQFF. The DNA for the CDR3 is TGTGCCAGCTCTCGAGAACTAGCGGGTGAGCAGTTCTTC.

The chain has TRBV18 and TRBJ2-1; 14 nucleotides agree with TRBD2. Germline V gene data show CDR1 as KGHSH and CDR2 as LQKENI. CDR3 length equals 15 residues. V lost 3 bases and J lost 7; bases outside the gene matches: 2. This CDR3 reads CASSPTSGRDNEQFF. CDR3 DNA sequence: TGTGCCAGCTCACCGACTAGCGGGAGGGATAATGAGCAGTTCTTC.

This clone appeared a few times. This chain connects TRBV30 to TRBJ2-7, with unresolved D. V was clipped by 8 bases and J by 3 bases, with 8 bases between them. The CDR3 runs to 10 residues. The V gene's germline CDR1 is GTSNPN and CDR2 SVGIG (reference sequence). The CDR3 reads CAEVGYEQYF. In DNA form, the CDR3 reads TGTGCCGAGGTGGGCTACGAGCAGTACTTC.

This clone was counted between two and nine times. CDR3 in amino acids: CSVGVANTIYF. In DNA form, the CDR3 reads TGCAGCGTCGGGGTAGCAAACACCATATATTTT. V and J are TRBV29-1 and TRBJ1-3, with no clear D. CDR3 length: 11 amino acids. The V gene's germline CDR1 is SQVTM and CDR2 ANQGSEA. V lost 6 bases, J lost 6 bases, and 9 bases lay in between.

The V and J genes are TRBV19 and TRBJ1-5; unclear D gene. This CDR3 is built from 14 residues. The V gene's germline CDR1 is LNHDA and CDR2 SQIVND (reference sequence). The germline V and J ends were trimmed by 3 bases and 4 bases, with 10 bases remaining between them. The CDR3 DNA follows: TGTGCCAGTAGTATTGTCGCAGTGAATCAGCCCCAGCATTTT. It specifies CASSIVAVNQPQHF.

This clone is classed as large. This chain joins TRBV28 and TRBJ2-1, with D perhaps TRBD2 (6 bases). The length of the CDR3 is 11 residues. In germline, CDR1 is MDHEN, CDR2 SYDVKM. V lost 8 bases and J lost 4, with 6 bases in between. For the CDR3, the DNA is TGTGCCAGCGGGACTTACAATGAGCAGTTCTTC. It yields the protein CASGTYNEQFF.

V gene TRBV9 combines with J gene TRBJ1-2; D might be TRBD1 (6 bases). V lost 3 bases to trimming and J lost 4 bases, with 10 bases between them. CDR1 is SGDLS and CDR2 is YYNGEE in the germline V gene. The CDR3 is 13 residues long. CDR3 coding DNA: TGTGCCAGCAGCGACAGGGTAGGCTATGGCTACACCTTC. It is translated as CASSDRVGYGYTF. The variable domain in full, completed from reference TRBV9 and TRBJ1-2, reads DSGVTQTPKHLITATGQRVTLRCSPRSGDLSVYWYQQSLDQGLQFLIQYYNGEERAKGNILERFSAQQFPDLHSELNLSSLELGDSALYFCASSDRVGYGYTFGSGTRLTVV.

The chain is built from TRBV29-1 and TRBJ2-5, with TRBD2 matching over 11 bases. The germline CDR1 and CDR2 sequences are SQVTM and ANQGSEA. After removal of 5 bases from V and 5 bases from J, the junction contained 7 bases not matched to a gene. This CDR3 is 14 amino acids long. The CDR3 reads CSVISTSGTETQYF. CDR3 nucleotides: TGCAGCGTTATATCGACTAGCGGGACGGAGACCCAGTACTTC.

The V and J genes are TRBV19 and TRBJ1-6; 8 bases are a match to TRBD1. The CDR3 loop spans 16 amino acids. CDR1 and CDR2 from the germline V gene are LNHDA and SQIVND (reference sequence). The trim removed 3 bases at V and 0 bases at J, leaving 1 base unmatched. CDR3 DNA sequence: TGTGCCAGTAGTATCACAGGGGGCTCCTATAATTCACCCCTCCACTTT. Encoded protein: CASSITGGSYNSPLHF. The complete variable domain, with remaining parts taken from reference TRBV19 and TRBJ1-6, reads DGGITQSPKYLFRKEGQNVTLSCEQNLNHDAMYWYRQDPGQGLRLIYYSQIVNDFQKGDIAEGYSVSREKKESFPLTVTSAQKNPTAFYLCASSITGGSYNSPLHFGNGTRLTVT.